The T cell receptor beta chain under discussion was sequenced for a study of T-cell reconstitution after alpha-beta-depleted transplantation in children listed by TCRdb under 2016. Some background on the complete study: The study quantitatively tracked T-cell immune reconstitution after TCRalphabeta/CD19-depleted allogeneic hematopoietic cell transplantation in children using TCR repertoire profiling.

Library creation used PCR. Instrument used: Illumina HiSeq 2500. TCR libraries were prepared with molecular barcoding, using unique molecular identifiers to normalize TCRbeta repertoire quantification. Clones were called with MiXCR by TCRdb after fastp trimmed the public reads at Q25, and only in-frame beta chains were retained. For every CDR3 protein sequence, its rows merge into one entry that carries the most common genes and DNA. The sample includes approximately 590,000 distinct CDR3 sequences, with about 10% observed a single time. Around 4% of the sample comes from the top ten. A few counts support this clonotype. Its antigen remains unidentified. No base quality information exists; no much larger clone differs at one position. There are 13 amino acids in the CDR3, from cysteine to phenylalanine inclusive. The retained sequence is limited to the CDR3, 39 bases, with the frame set at the first base. The germline ends are 12 bases apart after V is trimmed by 2 bases and J by 5 bases. The germline V gene sets CDR1 to SQVTM and CDR2 to ANQGSEA.

The sample in question was PBMCs from the stem cell graft donor, obtained from the stem cell graft. The chain uses TRBV29-1 and TRBJ2-5; 5 matching bases give a weak D call of TRBD2. The receptor was derived from a human donor who donated a stem cell graft to a child with acute myeloid leukemia. The bases read TGCAGCGTTGAATTTCGGGGAGCGGAGACCCAGTACTTC. This translates into CSVEFRGAETQYF.